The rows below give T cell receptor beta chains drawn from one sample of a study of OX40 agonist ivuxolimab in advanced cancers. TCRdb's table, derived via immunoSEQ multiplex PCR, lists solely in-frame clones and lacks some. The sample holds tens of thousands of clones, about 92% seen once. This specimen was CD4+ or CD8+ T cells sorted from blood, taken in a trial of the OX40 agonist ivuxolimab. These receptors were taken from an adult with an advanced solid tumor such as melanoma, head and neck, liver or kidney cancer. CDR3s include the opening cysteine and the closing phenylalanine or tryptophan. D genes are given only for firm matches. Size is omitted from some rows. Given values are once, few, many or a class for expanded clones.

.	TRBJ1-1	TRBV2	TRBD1	CASKWTGPNTEAFF	TGTGCCAGCAAATGGACAGGGCCTAACACTGAAGCTTTCTTT
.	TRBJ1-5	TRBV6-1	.	CASSDRQTSNQPQHF	TGTGCCAGCAGTGATCGACAGACTAGCAATCAGCCCCAGCATTTT
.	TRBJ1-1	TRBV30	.	CAWRGRANLNTEAFF	TGTGCCTGGAGGGGCCGGGCGAACTTAAACACTGAAGCTTTCTTT
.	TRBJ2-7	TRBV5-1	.	CASSLGQSRSHEQYF	TGCGCCAGCAGCTTGGGACAGAGTCGGAGCCACGAGCAGTACTTC
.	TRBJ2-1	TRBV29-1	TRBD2	CSAGRGLAGNEQFF	TGCAGCGCCGGACGGGGACTAGCGGGTAATGAGCAGTTCTTC
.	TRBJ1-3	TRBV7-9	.	CASSSTQGRAGNTIYF	TGTGCCAGCAGCAGTACTCAGGGAAGGGCTGGAAACACCATATATTTT
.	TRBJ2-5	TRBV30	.	CAWRGPGAEETQYF	TGTGCCTGGAGAGGCCCAGGGGCGGAGGAGACCCAGTACTTC
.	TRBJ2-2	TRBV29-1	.	CSVTASGELFF	TGCAGCGTTACTGCGTCCGGGGAGCTGTTTTTT
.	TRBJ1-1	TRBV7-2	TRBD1	CASKHADLGQGLSFF	TGTGCCAGCAAGCACGCTGACCTGGGACAGGGGTTATCTTTCTTT
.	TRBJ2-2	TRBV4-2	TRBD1	CASTPQDRDTGELFF	TGTGCCAGCACCCCCCAGGACAGGGACACCGGGGAGCTGTTTTTT
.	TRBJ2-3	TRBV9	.	CASSVRGGLAETDTQYF	TGTGCCAGCAGCGTAAGGGGGGGCCTAGCGGAGACAGATACGCAGTATTTT
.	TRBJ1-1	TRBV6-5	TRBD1	CASSMWTGSEAFF	TGTGCCAGCAGTATGTGGACAGGGTCTGAAGCTTTCTTT
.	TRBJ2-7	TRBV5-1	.	CASSLAGPPYEQYF	TGCGCCAGCAGCTTAGCCGGGCCTCCCTACGAGCAGTACTTC
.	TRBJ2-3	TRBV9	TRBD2	CASSGGLLAGEGDTQYF	TGTGCCAGCAGCGGGGGCTTACTAGCGGGAGAGGGTGATACGCAGTATTTT
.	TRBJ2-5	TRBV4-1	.	CASSPLDPKTQYF	TGCGCCAGCAGCCCCTTGGACCCGAAGACCCAGTACTTC
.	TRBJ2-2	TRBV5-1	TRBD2	CASSSTGTSGTSNTGELFF	TGCGCCAGCAGCTCTACCGGGACTAGCGGGACCTCGAACACCGGGGAGCTGTTTTTT
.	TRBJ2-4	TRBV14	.	CASSQVPESNIQYF	TGTGCCAGCAGCCAAGTCCCAGAATCTAACATTCAGTACTTC
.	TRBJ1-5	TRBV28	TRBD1	CASSWGTGKYQPQHF	TGTGCCAGCAGCTGGGGGACAGGAAAATATCAGCCCCAGCATTTT
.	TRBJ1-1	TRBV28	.	CASSFNPGSTEAFF	TGTGCCAGCAGTTTCAACCCTGGGAGCACTGAAGCTTTCTTT
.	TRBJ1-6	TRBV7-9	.	CASSLGGGYNSPLHF	TGTGCCAGCAGCTTAGGAGGGGGCTATAATTCACCCCTCCACTTT
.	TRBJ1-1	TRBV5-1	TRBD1	CASTSDPGTGFSEAFF	TGCGCCAGCACCTCCGATCCCGGGACAGGGTTTTCTGAAGCTTTCTTT
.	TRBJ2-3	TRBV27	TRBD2	CASRRAGVADTQYF	TGTGCCAGCAGGAGGGCGGGAGTGGCAGATACGCAGTATTTT
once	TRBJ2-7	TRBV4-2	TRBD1	CASSQDSPPDRAPYEQYF	TGTGCCAGCAGCCAAGATAGTCCCCCTGACAGGGCCCCCTACGAGCAGTACTTC
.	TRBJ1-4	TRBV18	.	CASSSGDILEKLFF	TGTGCCAGCTCATCGGGGGACATCCTTGAAAAACTGTTTTTT
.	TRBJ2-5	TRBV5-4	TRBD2	CASGPGLALETQYF	TGTGCCAGCGGCCCGGGACTAGCGTTAGAGACCCAGTACTTC
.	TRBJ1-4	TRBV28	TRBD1	CASRSGTGREKLFF	TGTGCCAGCAGGTCCGGGACAGGGAGGGAAAAACTGTTTTTT
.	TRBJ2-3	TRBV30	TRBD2	CAWSVLAGRTDTQYF	TGTGCCTGGAGTGTACTAGCGGGGCGGACAGATACGCAGTATTTT
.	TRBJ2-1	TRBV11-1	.	CASSFSRGPNTILYNEQFF	TGTGCCAGCAGCTTTTCCAGGGGACCGAATACCATACTCTACAATGAGCAGTTCTTC
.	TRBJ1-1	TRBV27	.	CASSFRHRGPEAFF	TGTGCCAGCAGTTTTAGGCACCGGGGCCCTGAAGCTTTCTTT
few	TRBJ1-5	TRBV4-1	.	CASSQVRDSNQPQHF	TGCGCCAGCAGCCAAGTGAGGGATAGCAATCAGCCCCAGCATTTT
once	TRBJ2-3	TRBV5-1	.	CASSFYNTDTQYF	TGCGCCAGCAGCTTTTACAACACAGATACGCAGTATTTT
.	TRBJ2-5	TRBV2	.	CASSERGLGETQYF	TGTGCCAGCAGTGAGCGAGGGCTGGGGGAGACCCAGTACTTC
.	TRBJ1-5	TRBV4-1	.	CASSQDFLSGSSNQPQHF	TGCGCCAGCAGCCAAGATTTTCTATCGGGGAGTAGCAATCAGCCCCAGCATTTT